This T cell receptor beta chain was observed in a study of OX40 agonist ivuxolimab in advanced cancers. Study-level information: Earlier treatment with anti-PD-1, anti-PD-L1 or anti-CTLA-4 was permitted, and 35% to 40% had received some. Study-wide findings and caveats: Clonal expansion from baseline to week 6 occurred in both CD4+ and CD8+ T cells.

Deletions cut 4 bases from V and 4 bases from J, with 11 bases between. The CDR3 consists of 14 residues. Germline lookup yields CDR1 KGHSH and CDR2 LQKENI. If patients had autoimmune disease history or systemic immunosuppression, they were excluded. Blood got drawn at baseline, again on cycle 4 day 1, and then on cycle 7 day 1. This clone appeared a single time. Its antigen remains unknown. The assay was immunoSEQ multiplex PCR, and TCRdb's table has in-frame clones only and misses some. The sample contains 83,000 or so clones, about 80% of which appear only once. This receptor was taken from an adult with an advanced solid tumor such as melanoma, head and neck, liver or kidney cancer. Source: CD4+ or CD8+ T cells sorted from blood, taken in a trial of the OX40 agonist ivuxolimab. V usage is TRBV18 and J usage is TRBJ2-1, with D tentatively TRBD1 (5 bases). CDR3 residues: CASSLSRQYNEQFF. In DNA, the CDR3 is TGTGCCAGCTCACTAAGCCGACAGTACAATGAGCAGTTCTTC. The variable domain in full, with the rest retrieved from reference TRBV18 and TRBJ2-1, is NAGVMQNPRHLVRRRGQEARLRCSPMKGHSHVYWYRQLPEEGLKFMVYLQKENIIDESGMPKERFSAEFPKEGPSILRIQQVVRGDSAAYFCASSLSRQYNEQFFGPGTRLTVL.